Sequencing of this T cell receptor (beta chain) was carried out in a study of blood T cell repertoires in COVID-19. Across 20 to 25 US areas, participants ranged in age from about 18 to 90 years. Cohort assignment relied on participant-reported clinical history. Two negative PCRs, clearance, or symptom resolution had been documented for recovered Cohort 3 donors. There are 16 residues in the CDR3. CDR1 and CDR2 (germline): SGDLS, YYNGEE. V gave up 4 bases and J gave up 4 bases, with 20 bases separating them. Study processing details: Amplified reference gene primers provided the basis for estimating nucleated cell counts. This table comes from immunoSEQ multiplex PCR, and its TCRdb copy is limited to in-frame clones, with some not included. The V and J calls and clone size come from that table; D and trimming were worked out from the DNA. The sample includes some 180,000 clones, more than 70% of them seen just once.

J is TRBJ1-2 and V is TRBV9; tentatively, D is TRBD1 (5 bases). This clonotype was sampled from a man aged 40-50 years who had recovered from COVID-19. The material sequenced was PBMCs or T cells enriched from blood (not recorded which). The CDR3 sequence: CASSLLEMGLSYGYTF. For the CDR3, the DNA is TGTGCCAGCAGCTTGCTAGAGATGGGGCTCTCCTATGGCTACACCTTC.